Below, 5 T cell receptor beta chains from the same sample are listed, as sequenced in a study of T cells in Graves' hyperthyroidism and ophthalmopathy. Amplification of TCR beta CDR3 regions was performed using RNA transcripts as template. Primed by the HTBI set, a first-round RT-PCR was run on the TCR CDR3. Each CDR3 protein gets one entry after TCRdb re-called the multiplex PCR reads with MiXCR. The repertoire holds roughly 710,000 distinct CDR3 sequences, with around a third as singletons. The sample consisted of blood. The receptor source for this set is a woman between 35 and 50 years old with Graves' hyperthyroidism.

The chain links TRBV6-6 to TRBJ1-3, with D possibly TRBD1 on 5 matching bases. Deletions cut 4 bases from V and 3 bases from J, with 13 bases between. The CDR3 consists of 15 residues. Looked up from germline, CDR1 is MNHNY and CDR2 is SVGAGI (reference sequence). CDR3 sequence: CASSFQGSSGNTIYF. The CDR3, as DNA: TGTGCCAGCAGTTTTCAGGGTTCGAGTGGAAACACCATATATTTT.

The J gene is TRBJ1-4, the V gene TRBV9; a possible D gene is TRBD1 (6 bases). In germline, CDR1 is SGDLS, CDR2 YYNGEE. This CDR3 is built from 16 residues. V lost 3 bases and J lost 6, with 18 bases in between. The CDR3, as DNA: TGTGCCAGCAGCGGGTCGATAACAGGGATGGATGAAAAACTGTTTTTT. Its protein product is CASSGSITGMDEKLFF.

This sequence joins TRBV28 and TRBJ1-5; D is perhaps TRBD1 (5 bases). The germline gives CDR1 MDHEN, CDR2 SYDVKM. The V gene lost 5 bases and the J gene lost 6 bases, with 20 bases spanning the gap. CDR3 size: 16 residues. The CDR3 here is CASSLLPGAGRQPQHF. The CDR3 DNA reads TGTGCCAGCAGTCTACTACCGGGTGCAGGGCGTCAGCCCCAGCATTTT.

This clonotype was counted a few times. This chain uses TRBV20-1 with TRBJ2-5; the D call may be TRBD1 or TRBD2 (7 bases each). The CDR3 is made up of 13 amino acids. The V gene lost 5 bases and the J gene lost 3 bases, with 13 bases spanning the gap. CDR1 is DFQATT and CDR2 is SNEGSKA in the germline V gene (reference sequence). DNA of the CDR3: TGCAGTGCTGGGACAGCGGGGAAAGAGACCCAGTACTTC. Translating gives CSAGTAGKETQYF.

The J gene is TRBJ2-5, the V gene TRBV5-1; D remains ambiguous. This CDR3 spans 16 amino acids. Germline CDR1 SGHRS, CDR2 YFSETQ. V lost 3 bases and J lost 1, with 16 bases in between. The CDR3 bases are TGCGCCAGCAGCTCGGCTTCCGACACTGGCCAAGAGACCCAGTACTTC. This gives the protein CASSSASDTGQETQYF.